The 29 T cell receptor beta chains in this list originate from one sample, sequenced in a study of PD-1 blockade in classical Hodgkin lymphoma (dated by TCRdb to 2020 to 2021). Receptor libraries were prepared by the immunoSEQ multiplex PCR assay. The source is immuneACCESS, and TCRdb retained only in-frame sequences with V and J called. Part of the clones is not carried over; for the studies checked, unresolved V genes explain less than half of this, and the remainder is unexplained. The sample contains about 86,000 clones, roughly nine tenths of them found a single time. The ten biggest clones cover roughly a fifth of the sample. In the paper's terms, the time point label means: cycle 1 day 1 (C1D1), immediately before nivolumab initiation. All trial patients had relapsed after autologous stem cell transplantation, with cohorts A, B and C differing in prior brentuximab vedotin exposure. This sample comprised peripheral blood mononuclear cells (PBMCs), obtained at baseline. The receptors here all came from a human donor with classical Hodgkin lymphoma.

This sequence joins TRBV19 and TRBJ1-5, with 7 bases matching TRBD1. Germline assignment: CDR1 LNHDA and CDR2 SQIVND (reference sequence). Germline trimming cut 5 bases from V and 6 bases from J; bases unmatched to any gene: 10. The CDR3 runs to 15 residues. The CDR3 DNA is TGTGCCAGTAGTCCCGGGACAGAGAGCCCTCAGCCCCAGCATTTT. Translated, it gives CASSPGTESPQPQHF.

The count of this clone is one. The chain employs TRBV25-1 and TRBJ2-2; 9 positions agree with TRBD2. The CDR3 covers 17 residues. Trimming cost V 3 bases and J 7 bases; bases outside gene matches: 12. Germline V gives CDR1 MGHDK, CDR2 SYGVNS. CDR3 loop: CASSDSGREGHGGELFF. The CDR3 nucleotides are TGTGCCAGCAGTGACTCCGGGCGGGAGGGCCATGGCGGGGAGCTGTTTTTT.

The V and J genes are TRBV2 and TRBJ2-7; the D gene is possibly TRBD1 (5 bases). This CDR3 spans 15 amino acids. From germline, CDR1 is SNHLY and CDR2 FYNNEI. Trimming removed 1 base from V and 2 bases from J, with 12 bases in between. CDR3 coding DNA: TGTGCCAGCAGTGAAGAAGGCCCAGGGCCCTACGAGCAGTACTTC. Translation: CASSEEGPGPYEQYF.

The CDR3 DNA reads as TGTGCCATCAGTGAGTCACCTCTCCACGAGCAGTACTTC. Amino acid sequence: CAISESPLHEQYF. The gene calls are TRBV10-3 and TRBJ2-7; D remains ambiguous. This CDR3 comprises 13 residues. The germline V gene has CDR1 ENHRY and CDR2 SYGVKD. The V gene lost 0 bases and the J gene lost 5 bases, with 8 bases spanning the gap.

The chain has TRBV5-1 and TRBJ1-1; TRBD1 agrees at 9 bases. This CDR3 region has 15 residues. Germline V gene lookup returns CDR1 SGHRS and CDR2 YFSETQ. After removal of 0 bases from V and 9 bases from J, the junction contained 9 bases not matched to a gene. CDR3: CASSLAPGTGRKAFF. The CDR3 bases are TGCGCCAGCAGCTTGGCTCCCGGGACAGGGCGTAAAGCTTTCTTT.

This chain joins TRBV5-4 and TRBJ1-1, with D unresolved. The CDR3 consists of 15 residues. In germline, CDR1 is SGHNT, CDR2 YYREEE (reference sequence). Trimming cost V 3 bases and J 0 bases, with 12 bases left between them. Here the CDR3 reads CASSSGVKLNTEAFF. In nucleotides, the CDR3 is TGTGCCAGCAGCTCCGGGGTGAAGCTGAACACTGAAGCTTTCTTT.

The chain links TRBV18 to TRBJ2-1, with D uncertain. The CDR3 covers 14 residues. Germline CDR1 and CDR2: KGHSH and LQKENI. Trimming stripped 5 bases from V and 0 bases from J, with 8 bases between. CDR3 DNA: TGTGCCAGCTCAATCCAGAGCTCCTACAATGAGCAGTTCTTC. It translates to CASSIQSSYNEQFF.

This chain links TRBV4-1 with TRBJ1-4; no firm D call. The CDR3 is 17 residues long. The V end lost 0 bases, the J end lost 0 bases, and 11 bases lay between the germline ends. The germline CDR1 and CDR2 sequences are MGHRA and YSYEKL. The CDR3 nucleotides read TGCGCCAGCAGCCAAGATGGGGTCGCAACAACTAATGAAAAACTGTTTTTT. Residues: CASSQDGVATTNEKLFF.

The chain employs TRBV19 and TRBJ2-1, with TRBD1 identical over 8 bases. Trimming at V came to 2 bases and at J to 10 bases, leaving 7 bases not matched to a gene. The CDR3 loop spans 14 amino acids. Looked up from germline, CDR1 is LNHDA and CDR2 is SQIVND (reference sequence). Here the CDR3 DNA reads TGTGCCAGTAGTATACGGACAGGGCTAGGCGAGCAGTTCTTC. Protein: CASSIRTGLGEQFF.

CDR3 DNA: TGTGCCAGCGGTTCGGTTCGACAGGAGCGCACCGGGGAGCTGTTTTTT. Its translation is CASGSVRQERTGELFF. This sequence joins TRBV6-5 and TRBJ2-2, with D possibly being TRBD1 (6 bases). This CDR3 spans 16 amino acids. In germline, CDR1 is MNHEY, CDR2 SVGAGI. The ends were cut back, 8 bases at V and 4 bases at J, with 20 bases in the middle.

V and J are TRBV6-5 and TRBJ1-2; D call uncertain. Trimming removed 2 bases from V and 2 bases from J, with 9 bases in between. The germline CDR1 and CDR2 sequences are MNHEY and SVGAGI. The CDR3 consists of 14 residues. Here the CDR3 reads CASSYGFQNYGYTF. The CDR3 bases are TGTGCCAGCAGTTACGGGTTTCAAAACTATGGCTACACCTTC.

The V and J genes are TRBV30 and TRBJ1-1; D ambiguous. Germline V gives CDR1 GTSNPN, CDR2 SVGIG (reference sequence). This CDR3 has 13 amino acids. The V end lost 2 bases, the J end lost 1 base, and 8 bases lay between the germline ends. The DNA of the CDR3 is TGTGCCTGGAGTCAAAACAGGAACACTGAAGCTTTCTTT. Translated: CAWSQNRNTEAFF. Complete variable domain (other parts from reference TRBV30 and TRBJ1-1): SQTIHQWPATLVQPVGSPLSLECTVEGTSNPNLYWYRQAAGRGLQLLFYSVGIGQISSEVPQNLSASRPQDRQFILSSKKLLLSDSGFYLCAWSQNRNTEAFFGQGTRLTVV.

The J gene is TRBJ1-1, the V gene TRBV28; D gene uncertain. Germline CDR1 reads MDHEN; CDR2 reads SYDVKM. CDR3 length: 14 residues. V gave up 3 bases and J gave up 1 base, with 9 bases separating them. CDR3 DNA: TGTGCCAGCAGTTTTCTAGAGCCGAACACTGAAGCTTTCTTT. Residues: CASSFLEPNTEAFF.

The chain links TRBV28 to TRBJ2-3; 9 bases agree with TRBD2. Looked up from germline, CDR1 is MDHEN and CDR2 is SYDVKM. The CDR3 is 12 residues long. The J segment lost 14 bases and the V segment lost 5 bases, leaving 8 bases of the junction unmatched. For the CDR3, the DNA is TGTGCCAGCAGTCTGCCGGGACTAGCTGTGTATTTT. It codes for CASSLPGLAVYF.

J is TRBJ1-3 and V is TRBV10-3; no reliable D call. Trimming removed 0 bases from V and 4 bases from J, with 10 bases in between. The germline gives CDR1 ENHRY, CDR2 SYGVKD. There are 15 residues in the CDR3. CDR3 DNA: TGTGCCATCAGTGAGTCCTGGTCGTCCGGAAACACCATATATTTT. Encoded protein: CAISESWSSGNTIYF.

This CDR3 reads CASSLAAVEEQFF. The CDR3 DNA reads as TGTGCCAGCAGCTTAGCGGCGGTGGAGGAGCAGTTCTTC. This chain connects TRBV7-9 to TRBJ2-1, with no clear D. This CDR3 is built from 13 residues. V was clipped by 0 bases and J by 10 bases, with 10 bases between them. CDR1 is SEHNR, CDR2 FQNEAQ, per germline (reference sequence).

The genes are TRBV2 and TRBJ2-2; weak D call: TRBD2 (6 bases). The germline V gene has CDR1 SNHLY and CDR2 FYNNEI. The V and J ends lost 2 bases and 7 bases respectively, with 14 bases between them. This CDR3 comprises 15 residues. In nucleotides, the CDR3 is TGTGCCAGCAGTGAAAATTTAATCGGGGGCGGGGAGCTGTTTTTT. The encoded protein is CASSENLIGGGELFF.

The chain recombines TRBV29-1 with TRBJ2-1; D might be TRBD2 (7 bases). Germline assignment: CDR1 SQVTM and CDR2 ANQGSEA. V dropped 5 bases and J dropped 1 base, with 18 bases sitting between them. The CDR3 consists of 16 residues. The CDR3 is CSVFGGGGTSYNEQFF. CDR3 bases: TGCAGCGTTTTTGGAGGGGGAGGGACGTCCTACAATGAGCAGTTCTTC.

V is TRBV19 and J is TRBJ2-1, with 10 bases matching TRBD2. The CDR3 consists of 16 residues. Germline V lookup: CDR1 LNHDA, CDR2 SQIVND (reference sequence). The trim removed 3 bases at V and 4 bases at J, leaving 6 bases unmatched. The CDR3 region has the DNA TGTGCCAGTAGTATCGTCCTAGCGGGGGTATACAATGAGCAGTTCTTC. Its translation: CASSIVLAGVYNEQFF.

This clone was picked up a small number of times. The chain has TRBV6-5 and TRBJ1-1; no clear D gene. V lost 2 bases to trimming and J lost 3 bases, with 4 bases between them. The CDR3 totals 12 residues. The germline CDR1 and CDR2 sequences are MNHEY and SVGAGI. In DNA form, the CDR3 reads TGTGCCAGCAGTTACGTGGACACTGAAGCTTTCTTT. It yields the protein CASSYVDTEAFF.

The V gene is TRBV13, the J gene TRBJ2-7; D tentatively fits TRBD1 or TRBD2 (7 bases each). The V gene lost 2 bases and the J gene lost 2 bases, with 13 bases spanning the gap. The CDR3 has 15 residues. Germline loops: CDR1 PRHDT, CDR2 FYEKMQ (reference sequence). The CDR3 spells CASSLRGDSTYEQYF. CDR3 in DNA: TGTGCCAGCAGCTTACGGGGGGACAGCACCTACGAGCAGTACTTC.

The chain has TRBV30 and TRBJ2-2, with D perhaps TRBD2 (5 bases). Germline V CDR1 and CDR2: GTSNPN, SVGIG (reference sequence). This CDR3 comprises 15 residues. The germline V and J ends were trimmed by 2 bases and 9 bases, with 19 bases remaining between them. For the CDR3, the DNA is TGTGCCTGGAGTCATCTTGGCGGAAACGGGAGGGAGCTGTTTTTT. Amino acids: CAWSHLGGNGRELFF.

This chain connects TRBV25-1 to TRBJ2-4; 8 bases fit TRBD2. J was trimmed by 5 bases and V by 2 bases; bases with no gene match: 11. The V gene's germline CDR1 is MGHDK and CDR2 SYGVNS. The length of the CDR3 is 17 residues. CDR3 sequence reads: CASSESRGGRYQNIQYF. The CDR3 coding sequence is TGTGCCAGCAGTGAAAGCCGGGGCGGGAGGTACCAAAACATTCAGTACTTC.

The chain combines TRBV6-6 with TRBJ2-5; D gene ambiguous. This CDR3 spans 15 amino acids. Per the germline V gene, CDR1 is MNHNY and CDR2 is SVGAGI (reference sequence). V lost 0 bases, J lost 2 bases, and 10 bases lay in between. CDR3 nucleotides: TGTGCCAGCAGTTACTCCCTGGGCCTACAAGAGACCCAGTACTTC. This translates into CASSYSLGLQETQYF.

The V call is TRBV5-6, the J call TRBJ2-7; no firm D call. The CDR3 is 12 amino acids. The V end lost 3 bases, the J end lost 6 bases, and 10 bases lay between the germline ends. Germline V gene lookup returns CDR1 SGHDT and CDR2 YYEEEE. CDR3 nucleotides: TGTGCCAGCAGCTCGGTGTCTGGCGAGCAGTACTTC. Protein: CASSSVSGEQYF.

The chain uses TRBV5-1 and TRBJ2-1; TRBD2 might be the D (5 bases). The CDR3 extends over 17 amino acids. The germline gives CDR1 SGHRS, CDR2 YFSETQ. V shed 0 bases and J shed 8 bases, with 21 bases lying between them. DNA for the CDR3: TGCGCCAGCAGCTTGGCGTTAACACTAGATTTCGGGGATGAGCAGTTCTTC. It yields the protein CASSLALTLDFGDEQFF.

The rearrangement uses TRBV28 and TRBJ1-1; D uncertain. The germline V and J ends were trimmed by 5 bases and 6 bases, with 13 bases remaining between them. Germline CDR1 is MDHEN and CDR2 is SYDVKM. The CDR3 length is 13 residues. CDR3 nucleotide sequence: TGTGCCAGCAGTCCTCTAGAGGTGGCTGAAGCTTTCTTT. The encoded protein is CASSPLEVAEAFF.

This chain links TRBV5-1 with TRBJ2-1, with TRBD2 identical over 13 bases. After removal of 4 bases from V and 8 bases from J, the junction contained 6 bases not matched to a gene. Germline-derived CDR1 and CDR2 are SGHRS and YFSETQ. The CDR3 is made up of 15 amino acids. In DNA form, the CDR3 reads TGCGCCAGCAGCCCTGGACTAGCGGGAGTAGATGAGCAGTTCTTC. Protein: CASSPGLAGVDEQFF. Using reference TRBV5-1 and TRBJ2-1 for the parts outside the CDR3, the full variable domain is KAGVTQTPRYLIKTRGQQVTLSCSPISGHRSVSWYQQTPGQGLQFLFEYFSETQRNKGNFPGRFSGRQFSNSRSEMNVSTLELGDSALYLCASSPGLAGVDEQFFGPGTRLTVL.

The rearrangement joins TRBV7-9 to TRBJ2-3, with D possibly called TRBD1 or TRBD2 (6 bases each). The V end was cut by 8 bases, the J end by 6 bases, with 12 bases between. The CDR3 is made up of 12 amino acids. Germline values: CDR1 SEHNR, CDR2 FQNEAQ (reference sequence). DNA of the CDR3: TGTGCCAGCGGAAGAGGGGGGGATACGCAGTATTTT. Translation: CASGRGGDTQYF. Looking up the rest from reference TRBV7-9 and TRBJ2-3 gives the full variable domain: DTGVSQNPRHKITKRGQNVTFRCDPISEHNRLYWYRQTLGQGPEFLTYFQNEAQLEKSRLLSDRFSAERPKGSFSTLEIQRTEQGDSAMYLCASGRGGDTQYFGPGTRLTVL.